Here is one T cell receptor (beta chain) with its context. Its antigen is as yet unknown. Separate from the 666-subject first cohort, the roughly 120-subject validation cohort was the one that the donors belonged to. The CDR3 totals 12 residues. These data belong to a study of cytomegalovirus exposure and HLA in healthy donors. Across the study: The use of the same platform for the 130 or so validation repertoires and the 650 to 850 first-cohort repertoires was reported by a later analysis.

Regarding the study as a whole: The authors listed around 150 TCR beta chains as cytomegalovirus-associated. Most TCR sequences were seen very rarely across donors, but some public TCRs occurred in many.

Data came from immunoSEQ multiplex PCR; TCRdb stores just in-frame clones and leaves some out. Among around 190,000 clones listed, roughly 86% were seen once. The genes are TRBV12-1 and TRBJ2-2. TRBV12-1 is a pseudogene locus. The origin of this receptor is a man between 25 and 39 years old in good health and CMV-seropositive. The sequenced sample was PBMCs. The CDR3 spells CASSSNTGELFF. CDR3 nucleotide sequence: TGTGCCAGCAGCTCGAACACCGGGGAGCTGTTTTTT.